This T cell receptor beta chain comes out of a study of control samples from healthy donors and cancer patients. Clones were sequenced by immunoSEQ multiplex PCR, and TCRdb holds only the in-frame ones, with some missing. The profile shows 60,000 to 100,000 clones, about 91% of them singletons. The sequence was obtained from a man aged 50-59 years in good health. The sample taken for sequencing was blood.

In DNA, the CDR3 is TGTGCCAGCAGTTTAAGGGGGTTCACTGAAGCTTTCTTT. This codes for CASSLRGFTEAFF. The chain carries TRBV12-3 or TRBV12-4 and TRBJ1-1, with a weak D call TRBD1 (6 bases). Trimming pared 2 bases from V and 4 bases from J, leaving 8 bases between. The CDR3 has 13 residues.